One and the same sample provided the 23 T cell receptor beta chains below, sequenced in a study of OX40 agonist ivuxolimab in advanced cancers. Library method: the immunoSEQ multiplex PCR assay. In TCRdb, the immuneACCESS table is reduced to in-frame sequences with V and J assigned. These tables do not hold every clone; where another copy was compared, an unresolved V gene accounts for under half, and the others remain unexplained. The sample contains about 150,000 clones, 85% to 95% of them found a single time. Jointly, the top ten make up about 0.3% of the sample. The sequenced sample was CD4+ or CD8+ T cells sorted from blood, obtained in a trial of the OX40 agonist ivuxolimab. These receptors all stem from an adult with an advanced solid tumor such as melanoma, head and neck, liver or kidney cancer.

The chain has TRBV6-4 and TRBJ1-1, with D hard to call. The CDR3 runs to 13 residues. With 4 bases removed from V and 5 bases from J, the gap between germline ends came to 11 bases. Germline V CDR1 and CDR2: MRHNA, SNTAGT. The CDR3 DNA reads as TGTGCCAGCAGTGCCGAATGGGGTACTGAAGCTTTCTTT. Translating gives CASSAEWGTEAFF.

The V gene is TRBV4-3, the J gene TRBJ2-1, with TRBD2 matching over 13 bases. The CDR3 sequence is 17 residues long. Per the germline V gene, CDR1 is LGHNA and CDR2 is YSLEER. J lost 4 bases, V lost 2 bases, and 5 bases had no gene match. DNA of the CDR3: TGCGCCAGCAGCCAACTTGCGGGACTAGCGGGATACAATGAGCAGTTCTTC. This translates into CASSQLAGLAGYNEQFF.

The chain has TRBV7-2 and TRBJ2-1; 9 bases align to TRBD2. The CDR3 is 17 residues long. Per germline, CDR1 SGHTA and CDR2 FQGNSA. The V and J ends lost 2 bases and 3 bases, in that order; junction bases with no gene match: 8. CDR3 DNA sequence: TGTGCCAGCAGCTTAAGTGGGGCGGGAGGGGTCTACAATGAGCAGTTCTTC. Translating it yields CASSLSGAGGVYNEQFF.

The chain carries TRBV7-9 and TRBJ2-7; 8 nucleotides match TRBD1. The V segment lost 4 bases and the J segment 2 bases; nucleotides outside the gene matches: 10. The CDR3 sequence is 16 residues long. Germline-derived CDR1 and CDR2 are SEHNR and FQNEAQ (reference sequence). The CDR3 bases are TGTGCCAGCAGCTCCCTATCAGGGGGCGCGACCTACGAGCAGTACTTC. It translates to CASSSLSGGATYEQYF.

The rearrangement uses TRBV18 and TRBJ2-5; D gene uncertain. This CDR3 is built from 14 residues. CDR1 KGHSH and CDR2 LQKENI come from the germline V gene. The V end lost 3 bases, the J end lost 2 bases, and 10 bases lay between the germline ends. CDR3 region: CASSPGWLQETQYF. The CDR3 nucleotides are TGTGCCAGCTCACCGGGGTGGTTGCAAGAGACCCAGTACTTC.

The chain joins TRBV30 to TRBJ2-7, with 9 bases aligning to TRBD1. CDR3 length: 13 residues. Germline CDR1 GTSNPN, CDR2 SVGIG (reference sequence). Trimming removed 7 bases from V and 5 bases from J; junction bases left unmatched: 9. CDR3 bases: TGTGCCTCTCCGGACAGGGGAATCAACGAGCAGTACTTC. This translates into CASPDRGINEQYF. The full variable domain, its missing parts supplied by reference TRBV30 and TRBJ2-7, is SQTIHQWPATLVQPVGSPLSLECTVEGTSNPNLYWYRQAAGRGLQLLFYSVGIGQISSEVPQNLSASRPQDRQFILSSKKLLLSDSGFYLCASPDRGINEQYFGPGTRLTVT.

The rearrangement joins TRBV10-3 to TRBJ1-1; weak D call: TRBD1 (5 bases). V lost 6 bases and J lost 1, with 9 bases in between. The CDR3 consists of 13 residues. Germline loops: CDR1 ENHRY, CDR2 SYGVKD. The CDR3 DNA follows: TGTGCCATCAGGTCCAGGGCGAACACTGAAGCTTTCTTT. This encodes CAIRSRANTEAFF.

CDR3 sequence reads: CASSPRREGQEKLFF. The DNA for the CDR3 is TGTGCCAGCTCACCACGGCGTGAGGGCCAGGAAAAACTGTTTTTT. This chain uses TRBV18 with TRBJ1-4, with unresolved D. The V and J ends lost 1 base and 8 bases respectively, with 14 bases between them. The CDR3 runs 15 residues. CDR1 and CDR2 (germline): KGHSH, LQKENI.

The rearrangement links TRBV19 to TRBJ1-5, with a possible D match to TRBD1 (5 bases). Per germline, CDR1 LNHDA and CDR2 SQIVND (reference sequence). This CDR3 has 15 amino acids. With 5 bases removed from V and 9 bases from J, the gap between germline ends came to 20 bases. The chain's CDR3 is CASSDNGAGKRPQHF. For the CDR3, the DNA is TGTGCCAGTAGTGACAATGGGGCAGGGAAGCGGCCCCAGCATTTT. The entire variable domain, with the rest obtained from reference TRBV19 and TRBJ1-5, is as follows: DGGITQSPKYLFRKEGQNVTLSCEQNLNHDAMYWYRQDPGQGLRLIYYSQIVNDFQKGDIAEGYSVSREKKESFPLTVTSAQKNPTAFYLCASSDNGAGKRPQHFGDGTRLSIL.

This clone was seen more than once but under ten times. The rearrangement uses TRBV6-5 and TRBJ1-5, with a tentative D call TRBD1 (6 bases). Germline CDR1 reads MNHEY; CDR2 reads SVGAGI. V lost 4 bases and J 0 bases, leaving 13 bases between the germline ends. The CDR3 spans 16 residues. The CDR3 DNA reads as TGTGCCAGCAGTTCCTCGGGGGGCCATAGCAATCAGCCCCAGCATTTT. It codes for CASSSSGGHSNQPQHF.

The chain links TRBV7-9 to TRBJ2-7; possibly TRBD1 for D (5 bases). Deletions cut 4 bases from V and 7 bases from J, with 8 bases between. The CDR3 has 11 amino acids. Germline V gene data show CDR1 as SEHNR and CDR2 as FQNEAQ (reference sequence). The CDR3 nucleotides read TGTGCCAGCAGCTCAGGGCGGGAGCAGTACTTC. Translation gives CASSSGREQYF.

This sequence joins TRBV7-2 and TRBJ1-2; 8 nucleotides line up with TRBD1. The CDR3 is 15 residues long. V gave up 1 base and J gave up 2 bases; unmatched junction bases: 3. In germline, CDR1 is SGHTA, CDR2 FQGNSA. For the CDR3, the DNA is TGTGCCAGCAGCTTAGGGACAGGGTTGAACTATGGCTACACCTTC. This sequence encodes CASSLGTGLNYGYTF.

CDR3 region: CASSLVSTGASYEQYF. The CDR3 DNA follows: TGTGCCAGCAGCTTAGTATCGACAGGAGCATCCTACGAGCAGTACTTC. The chain couples TRBV7-2 to TRBJ2-7; the D gene is possibly TRBD1 (6 bases). V lost 1 base and J lost 1, with 14 bases in between. This CDR3 spans 16 amino acids. In germline, CDR1 is SGHTA, CDR2 FQGNSA. The full variable domain, in which reference TRBV7-2 and TRBJ2-7 provide the parts outside the CDR3, is GAGVSQSPSNKVTEKGKDVELRCDPISGHTALYWYRQSLGQGLEFLIYFQGNSAPDKSGLPSDRFSAERTGGSVSTLTIQRTQQEDSAVYLCASSLVSTGASYEQYFGPGTRLTVT.

The CDR3 DNA is TGTGCCAGCTCACCACCTGGGGGCAGGGGTTCTTTCACGGACACTGAAGCTTTCTTT. Its translation: CASSPPGGRGSFTDTEAFF. V is TRBV18 and J is TRBJ1-1, with a possible D match to TRBD1 (6 bases). The V gene lost 0 bases and the J gene lost 3 bases, with 23 bases spanning the gap. The CDR3 extends over 19 amino acids. Germline-derived CDR1 and CDR2 are KGHSH and LQKENI.

CDR3 DNA sequence: TGTGCCAGCAGTGAAGTAGAGGGCACTGAAGCTTTCTTT. Translated, it gives CASSEVEGTEAFF. The V call is TRBV2, the J call TRBJ1-1; the D is unclear. V was clipped by 1 base and J by 4 bases, with 7 bases between them. This CDR3 contains 13 residues. The germline V gene encodes CDR1 SNHLY and CDR2 FYNNEI.

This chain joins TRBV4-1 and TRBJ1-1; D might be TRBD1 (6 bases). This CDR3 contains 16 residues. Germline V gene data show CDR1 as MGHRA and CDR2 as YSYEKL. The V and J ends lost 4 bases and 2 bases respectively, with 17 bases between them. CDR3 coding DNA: TGCGCCAGCAGCCCAAGCAGGGGTAGGGGTAACACTGAAGCTTTCTTT. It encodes CASSPSRGRGNTEAFF.

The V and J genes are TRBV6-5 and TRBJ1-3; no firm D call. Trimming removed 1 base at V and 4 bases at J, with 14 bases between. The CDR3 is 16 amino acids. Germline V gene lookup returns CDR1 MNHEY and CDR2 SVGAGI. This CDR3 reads CASSYFPRLDGNTIYF. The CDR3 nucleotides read TGTGCCAGCAGTTACTTTCCTCGGCTGGACGGAAACACCATATATTTT.

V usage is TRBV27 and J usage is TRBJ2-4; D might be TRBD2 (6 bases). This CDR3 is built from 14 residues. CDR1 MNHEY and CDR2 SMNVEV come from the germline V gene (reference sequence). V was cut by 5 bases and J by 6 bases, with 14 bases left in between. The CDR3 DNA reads TGTGCCAGCAGTCCCGAGGAGGGACGAAACATTCAGTACTTC. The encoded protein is CASSPEEGRNIQYF.

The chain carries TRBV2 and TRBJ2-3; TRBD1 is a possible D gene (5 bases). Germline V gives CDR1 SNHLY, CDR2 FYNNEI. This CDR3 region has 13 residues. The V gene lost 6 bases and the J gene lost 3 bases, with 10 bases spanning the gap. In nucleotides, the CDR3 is TGTGCCAGCAGGGGGCACGGGACAGATACGCAGTATTTT. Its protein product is CASRGHGTDTQYF. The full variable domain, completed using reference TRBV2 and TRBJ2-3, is EPEVTQTPSHQVTQMGQEVILRCVPISNHLYFYWYRQILGQKVEFLVSFYNNEISEKSEIFDDQFSVERPDGSNFTLKIRSTKLEDSAMYFCASRGHGTDTQYFGPGTRLTVL.

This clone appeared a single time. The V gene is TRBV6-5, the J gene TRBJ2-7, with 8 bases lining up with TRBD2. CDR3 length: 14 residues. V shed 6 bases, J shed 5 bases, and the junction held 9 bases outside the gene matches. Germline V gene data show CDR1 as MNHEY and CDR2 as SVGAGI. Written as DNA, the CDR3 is TGTGCCAGCAGACCCGGGACTAGGGAAGACGAGCAGTACTTC. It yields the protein CASRPGTREDEQYF.

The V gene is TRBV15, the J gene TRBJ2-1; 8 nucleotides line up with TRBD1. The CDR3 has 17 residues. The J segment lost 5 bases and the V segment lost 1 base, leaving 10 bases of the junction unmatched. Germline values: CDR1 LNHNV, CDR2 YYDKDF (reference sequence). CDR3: CATSRGGLKDRDNEQFF. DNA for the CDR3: TGTGCCACCAGCAGAGGAGGCTTAAAGGACAGGGACAATGAGCAGTTCTTC.

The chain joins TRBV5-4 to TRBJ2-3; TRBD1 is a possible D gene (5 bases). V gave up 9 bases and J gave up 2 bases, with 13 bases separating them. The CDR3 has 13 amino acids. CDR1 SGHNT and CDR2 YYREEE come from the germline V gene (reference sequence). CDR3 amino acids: CATGAILTDTQYF. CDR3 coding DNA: TGTGCCACTGGGGCTATACTCACAGATACGCAGTATTTT. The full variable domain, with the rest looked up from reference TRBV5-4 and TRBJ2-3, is ETGVTQSPTHLIKTRGQQVTLRCSSQSGHNTVSWYQQALGQGPQFIFQYYREEENGRGNFPPRFSGLQFPNYSSELNVNALELDDSALYLCATGAILTDTQYFGPGTRLTVL.

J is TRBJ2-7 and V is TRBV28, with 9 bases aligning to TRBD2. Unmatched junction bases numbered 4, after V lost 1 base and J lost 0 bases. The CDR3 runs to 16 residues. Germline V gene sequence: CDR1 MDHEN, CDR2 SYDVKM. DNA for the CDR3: TGTGCCAGCAGTTTATTGGGTAGCGGGAGCTCCTACGAGCAGTACTTC. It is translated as CASSLLGSGSSYEQYF.